What follows are 14 T cell receptor beta chains derived from one specimen sequenced in a study of blood T cell repertoires in COVID-19. The repertoire was sequenced with immunoSEQ multiplex PCR; TCRdb's copy has only in-frame clones and lacks some. This sample has around 310,000 clones, with around 89% found just once. The sequenced material came from peripheral blood. The receptors come from a woman aged 40 to 50 with COVID-19, enrolled during active disease.

The V gene is TRBV6-6, the J gene TRBJ2-2, with D tentatively TRBD2 (6 bases). There are 16 residues in the CDR3. V was cut by 1 base and J by 1 base, with 10 bases left in between. CDR1 and CDR2 from the germline V gene are MNHNY and SVGAGI (reference sequence). DNA of the CDR3: TGTGCCAGCAGTTACTTAATCGGGGGGAACACCGGGGAGCTGTTTTTT. This codes for CASSYLIGGNTGELFF.

The chain couples TRBV5-1 to TRBJ2-1; D is possibly TRBD1 (6 bases). Germline CDR1 is SGHRS and CDR2 is YFSETQ. This CDR3 is built from 14 residues. Trimming pared 2 bases from V and 7 bases from J, leaving 13 bases between. CDR3 sequence reads: CASSLQGWGNEQFF. The CDR3 DNA reads as TGCGCCAGCAGCTTACAGGGTTGGGGAAATGAGCAGTTCTTC.

Written as DNA, the CDR3 is TGTGCCAGCAGTTACACTGACAGCTACGAGCAGTACTTC. It is translated as CASSYTDSYEQYF. The genes are TRBV6-2 or TRBV6-3 and TRBJ2-7; possibly TRBD1 for D (5 bases). The germline V gene encodes CDR1 MNHEY and CDR2 SVGEGT. V was trimmed by 2 bases and J by 3 bases, leaving 8 bases between them. The CDR3 runs to 13 residues.

The CDR3 here is CASSRNGGIGNEQFF. In DNA, the CDR3 is TGTGCCAGCAGTCGTAACGGCGGAATAGGCAATGAGCAGTTCTTC. The chain couples TRBV6-2 or TRBV6-3 to TRBJ2-1, with unresolved D. Germline V gene sequence: CDR1 MNHEY, CDR2 SVGEGT. V lost 5 bases and J 6 bases, leaving 17 bases between the germline ends. There are 15 residues in the CDR3.

The gene calls are TRBV2 and TRBJ1-6, with TRBD1 as a possible D gene (5 bases). The CDR3 spans 13 residues. The V and J ends lost 4 bases and 10 bases respectively, with 11 bases between them. CDR1 and CDR2 from the germline V gene are SNHLY and FYNNEI. The CDR3 loop is CASSVGGYSPLHF. CDR3 nucleotides: TGTGCCAGCAGTGTCGGGGGGTACTCACCCCTCCACTTT. Together with reference TRBV2 and TRBJ1-6, the CDR3 gives the full variable domain: EPEVTQTPSHQVTQMGQEVILRCVPISNHLYFYWYRQILGQKVEFLVSFYNNEISEKSEIFDDQFSVERPDGSNFTLKIRSTKLEDSAMYFCASSVGGYSPLHFGNGTRLTVT.

The genes are TRBV7-9 and TRBJ1-4; possibly TRBD1 for D (5 bases). This CDR3 contains 15 residues. Germline V gene data show CDR1 as SEHNR and CDR2 as FQNEAQ (reference sequence). V was pared by 0 bases and J by 7 bases, with 12 bases between. Here the CDR3 reads CASSLAQGTREKLFF. The CDR3 DNA reads TGTGCCAGCAGCTTAGCGCAGGGAACGCGTGAAAAACTGTTTTTT.

The chain uses TRBV28 and TRBJ2-1, with unresolved D. V lost 3 bases and J 1 base, leaving 4 bases between the germline ends. From germline, CDR1 is MDHEN and CDR2 SYDVKM. The CDR3 covers 13 residues. As DNA, the CDR3 is TGTGCCAGCAGTTTCACTTCCTACAATGAGCAGTTCTTC. Protein sequence: CASSFTSYNEQFF.

The genes are TRBV7-6 and TRBJ2-2, with 9 bases fitting TRBD1. This CDR3 is built from 17 residues. The V gene's germline CDR1 is SGHVS and CDR2 FNYEAQ. With V trimmed by 4 bases and J by 4 bases, 10 bases remained unmatched. CDR3 region: CASSSQGGQGGTGELFF. The CDR3, as DNA: TGTGCCAGCAGCTCACAGGGGGGACAGGGAGGCACCGGGGAGCTGTTTTTT.

This chain connects TRBV5-1 to TRBJ2-1, with 14 bases lining up with TRBD2. The germline CDR1 and CDR2 sequences are SGHRS and YFSETQ. The CDR3 sequence is 16 residues long. V was clipped by 1 base and J by 12 bases; unmatched bases: 9. In DNA form, the CDR3 reads TGCGCCAGCAGCTTGAACCCGGGACTAGCGGGAGTTATGCAGTTCTTC. This gives the protein CASSLNPGLAGVMQFF.

This sequence joins TRBV9 and TRBJ2-1, with 10 bases lining up with TRBD2. The length of the CDR3 is 15 residues. Germline CDR1 is SGDLS and CDR2 is YYNGEE. V lost 2 bases and J lost 9; bases outside the gene matches: 8. The CDR3 sequence: CASSVPLAGVGEQFF. The DNA of the CDR3 is TGTGCCAGCAGCGTTCCCCTAGCGGGAGTGGGTGAGCAGTTCTTC.

The V and J genes are TRBV2 and TRBJ2-1; D is perhaps TRBD1 (5 bases). V lost 7 bases and J 9 bases, leaving 7 bases between the germline ends. CDR3 length: 10 residues. Germline values: CDR1 SNHLY, CDR2 FYNNEI. CDR3 loop: CASKGFEQFF. CDR3 in DNA: TGTGCCAGCAAGGGGTTTGAGCAGTTCTTC.

The chain has TRBV19 and TRBJ1-6; 8 bases are shared with TRBD1. Germline CDR1 and CDR2: LNHDA and SQIVND (reference sequence). This CDR3 is 15 amino acids long. V gave up 6 bases and J gave up 7 bases; unmatched junction bases: 8. The CDR3 DNA reads TGTGCCAGTAGGGGAGGACAGGGCCCCAATTCACCCCTCCACTTT. This codes for CASRGGQGPNSPLHF.

The genes are TRBV18 and TRBJ1-1, with 8 bases aligning to TRBD1. Germline V gene lookup returns CDR1 KGHSH and CDR2 LQKENI. V shed 4 bases and J 7 bases; nucleotides not matched to a gene: 8. This CDR3 is 14 amino acids long. The CDR3 coding sequence is TGTGCCAGCTCACTCTCTGACAGGGGATTTGAAGCTTTCTTT. Protein sequence: CASSLSDRGFEAFF.

This clone was seen only once. CDR3 in DNA: TGTGCCAGCAGCTTAGCGCGACTAGCGGCCTCCTACAATGAGCAGTTCTTC. The encoded protein is CASSLARLAASYNEQFF. This chain links TRBV7-8 with TRBJ2-1, with TRBD2 matching 9 bases. The CDR3 runs to 17 residues. The ends lost 0 bases at V and 0 bases at J; junction bases unmatched: 3. Germline V lookup: CDR1 SGHVS, CDR2 FQNEAQ.